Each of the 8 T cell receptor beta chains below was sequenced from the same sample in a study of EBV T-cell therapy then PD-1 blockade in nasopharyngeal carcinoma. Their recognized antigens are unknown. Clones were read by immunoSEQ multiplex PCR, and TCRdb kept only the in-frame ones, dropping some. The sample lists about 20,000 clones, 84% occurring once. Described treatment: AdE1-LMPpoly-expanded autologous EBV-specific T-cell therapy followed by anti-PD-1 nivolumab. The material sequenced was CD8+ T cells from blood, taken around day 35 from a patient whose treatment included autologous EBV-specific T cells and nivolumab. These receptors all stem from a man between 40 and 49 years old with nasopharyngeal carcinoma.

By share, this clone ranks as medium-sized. The CDR3 coding sequence is TGTGCCAGCAGTTACTCGACAGGGGTGTACGAGCAGTACTTC. This sequence encodes CASSYSTGVYEQYF. The V and J genes are TRBV6-5 and TRBJ2-7; TRBD1 matches at 8 bases. Germline V CDR1 and CDR2: MNHEY, SVGAGI. The V and J ends lost 0 bases and 4 bases, in that order; junction bases with no gene match: 2. This CDR3 has 14 residues.

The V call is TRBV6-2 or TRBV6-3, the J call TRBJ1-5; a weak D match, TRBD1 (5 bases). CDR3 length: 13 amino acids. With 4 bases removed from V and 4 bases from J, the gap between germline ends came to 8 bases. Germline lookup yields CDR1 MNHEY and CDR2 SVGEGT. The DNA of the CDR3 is TGTGCCAGCAGTTTGTGGGGGAATCAGCCCCAGCATTTT. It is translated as CASSLWGNQPQHF.

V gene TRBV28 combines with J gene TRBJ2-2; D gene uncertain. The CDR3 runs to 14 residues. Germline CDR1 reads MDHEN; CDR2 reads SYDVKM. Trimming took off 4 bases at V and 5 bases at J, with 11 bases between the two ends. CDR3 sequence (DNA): TGTGCCAGCAGTTCCCACACGGTAACCGGGGAGCTGTTTTTT. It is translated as CASSSHTVTGELFF.

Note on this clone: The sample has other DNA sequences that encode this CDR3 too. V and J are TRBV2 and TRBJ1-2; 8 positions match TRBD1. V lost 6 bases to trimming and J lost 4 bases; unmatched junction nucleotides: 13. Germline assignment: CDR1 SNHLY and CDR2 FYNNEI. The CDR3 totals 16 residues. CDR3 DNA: TGTGCCAGCAGGATTTCCCAGGGGGCACGAAGCTATGGCTACACCTTC. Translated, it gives CASRISQGARSYGYTF.

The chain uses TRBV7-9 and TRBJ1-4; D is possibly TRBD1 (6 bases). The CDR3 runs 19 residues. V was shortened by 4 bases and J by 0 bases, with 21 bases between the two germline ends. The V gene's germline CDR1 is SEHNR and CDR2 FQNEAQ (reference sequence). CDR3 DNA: TGTGCCAGCAGCTCTACAGGGCCAACGACGATGCCAACTAATGAAAAACTGTTTTTT. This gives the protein CASSSTGPTTMPTNEKLFF.

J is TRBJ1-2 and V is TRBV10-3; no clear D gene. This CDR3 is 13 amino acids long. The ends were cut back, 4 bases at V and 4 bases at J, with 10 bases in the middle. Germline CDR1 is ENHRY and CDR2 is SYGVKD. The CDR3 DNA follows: TGTGCCATCAGTGCAGAGTTCCCCTATGGCTACACCTTC. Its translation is CAISAEFPYGYTF.

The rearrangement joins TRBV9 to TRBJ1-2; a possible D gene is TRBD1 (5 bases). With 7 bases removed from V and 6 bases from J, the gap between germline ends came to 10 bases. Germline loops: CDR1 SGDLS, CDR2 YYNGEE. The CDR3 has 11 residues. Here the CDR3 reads CASRGIDGYTF. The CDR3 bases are TGTGCCAGCCGGGGGATCGATGGCTACACCTTC.

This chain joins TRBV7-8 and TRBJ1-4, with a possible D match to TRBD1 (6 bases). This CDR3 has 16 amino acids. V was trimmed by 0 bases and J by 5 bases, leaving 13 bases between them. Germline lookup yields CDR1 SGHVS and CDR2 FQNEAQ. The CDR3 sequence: CASSLAGRDNNEKLFF. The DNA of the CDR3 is TGTGCCAGCAGCTTAGCGGGTCGGGACAACAATGAAAAACTGTTTTTT.